The TCR beta chain under discussion was sequenced for a study of shared clonotypes between healthy human individuals. Across the whole study: Per donor, three plates held CD4 naive cells, three held CD4 memory, two held CD8 naive and one held CD8 memory. Study-wide results and caveats: The study found lower generation probabilities in non-shared clonotypes than in those shared by all four donors. Donor scarcity curtailed the genetic and exposure-history diversity represented herein.

The CDR3 has 12 amino acids. From germline, CDR1 is MNHNS and CDR2 SASEGT. Profiling relied on immunoSEQ multiplex PCR, and the TCRdb table lists in-frame clones only, not all of them. The data contain some 2,100,000 clones, approximately 96% of them singletons. As concerns this clone: What it binds is unknown.

The V call is TRBV6-1, the J call TRBJ1-1; 9 nucleotides line up with TRBD1. Sequenced sample: naive CD4+ T cells sorted from blood. Subset given: CD45RA+ positively selected. This TCR was recovered from a man aged 18 to 30 in good health. Here the CDR3 DNA reads TGTGCTTCAGGCAGGGACAGGGCTGAAGCTTTCTTT. Translating it yields CASGRDRAEAFF.